This TCR beta chain was found in a study of T cells in tumors after PD-1 blockade. This clone appeared a single time. This CDR3 is built from 13 residues. Germline V lookup: CDR1 MNHEY, CDR2 SVGAGI. V was trimmed by 6 bases and J by 5 bases, leaving 13 bases between them. Sequencing was performed with immunoSEQ multiplex PCR; in TCRdb, only in-frame clones are kept and a portion is missing. The table has more than 40,000 clones, over 75% seen once. The sequences come from PBMCs, collected before anti-PD-1 treatment. The rearrangement joins TRBV6-5 to TRBJ1-2; D is unclear. The sequence derives from a human donor with basal cell carcinoma. The CDR3 sequence is CASSLLTDYGYTF. The CDR3 DNA follows: TGTGCCAGCAGCCTCTTGACGGATTATGGCTACACCTTC.